These 27 T cell receptor beta chains originate from one sample sequenced in a study of blood T cell repertoires in COVID-19 (dated by TCRdb to between 2020 and 2021). Libraries were built with the immunoSEQ multiplex PCR assay. TCRdb limited this immuneACCESS table to in-frame rearrangements with V and J called. A share of clones is missing; checked studies link under half to unresolved V genes, and the rest is unexplained. The sample yields fewer than 150,000 clones; 90% were counted once. In total, the top ten clones hold 3.8% of the sample. Input material: peripheral blood. These receptors were obtained from a woman aged 60-75 years with COVID-19, enrolled during active disease.

The chain joins TRBV5-1 to TRBJ2-1; 12 bases align to TRBD2. This CDR3 comprises 16 residues. V lost 4 bases, J lost 8 bases, and 10 bases stayed unmatched. Germline CDR1 SGHRS, CDR2 YFSETQ. The DNA of the CDR3 is TGCGCCAGCAGCACCCTAGCGGGGGGGCAGGGCCATGAGCAGTTCTTC. The encoded protein is CASSTLAGGQGHEQFF.

J is TRBJ1-4 and V is TRBV5-1; a weak D match, TRBD1 (6 bases). V was cut by 2 bases and J by 0 bases, with 8 bases left in between. CDR1 SGHRS and CDR2 YFSETQ come from the germline V gene. The CDR3 has 15 residues. CDR3 sequence reads: CASSLQGSTNEKLFF. CDR3 nucleotide sequence: TGCGCCAGCAGCTTACAGGGATCAACTAATGAAAAACTGTTTTTT. The full variable domain, in which reference TRBV5-1 and TRBJ1-4 provide the parts outside the CDR3, is KAGVTQTPRYLIKTRGQQVTLSCSPISGHRSVSWYQQTPGQGLQFLFEYFSETQRNKGNFPGRFSGRQFSNSRSEMNVSTLELGDSALYLCASSLQGSTNEKLFFGSGTQLSVL.

The chain carries TRBV11-3 and TRBJ2-3, with D possibly being TRBD2 (6 bases). From germline, CDR1 is SGHNT and CDR2 YENEEA. V lost 1 base to trimming and J lost 6 bases, with 29 bases between them. The CDR3 is 20 amino acids. The CDR3 is CASSLGSPPLGLGGVDTQYF. In DNA form, the CDR3 reads TGTGCCAGCAGCTTAGGCTCTCCCCCCCTGGGACTTGGCGGGGTTGATACGCAGTATTTT.

This chain joins TRBV5-8 and TRBJ2-5, with no clear D. This CDR3 contains 11 residues. Germline CDR1 and CDR2: SGHTS and YDEGEE. The V gene lost 6 bases and the J gene lost 3 bases, with 6 bases spanning the gap. In DNA, the CDR3 is TGTGCCAGCACCCGCGAAGAGACCCAGTACTTC. This codes for CASTREETQYF.

This chain connects TRBV5-1 to TRBJ1-4; D unclear. CDR3 length: 15 amino acids. V lost 5 bases and J lost 0, with 11 bases in between. Germline-derived CDR1 and CDR2 are SGHRS and YFSETQ. The CDR3 nucleotides are TGCGCCAGCAGACGAGGAGGGCCAACTAATGAAAAACTGTTTTTT. Its translation: CASRRGGPTNEKLFF.

The V call is TRBV30, the J call TRBJ2-5; D may be TRBD2 (5 bases). V lost 2 bases to trimming and J lost 2 bases, with 9 bases between them. The CDR3 contains 13 residues. Germline CDR1 and CDR2: GTSNPN and SVGIG (reference sequence). CDR3 nucleotides: TGTGCCTGGAGTTGGGGAGCACAAGAGACCCAGTACTTC. Amino acid sequence: CAWSWGAQETQYF.

The chain carries TRBV25-1 and TRBJ1-4, with 8 bases fitting TRBD1. With 6 bases clipped from V and 11 bases from J, the junction kept 8 bases outside the gene matches. There are 13 residues in the CDR3. Germline CDR1 is MGHDK and CDR2 is SYGVNS. CDR3 in amino acids: CASSGQGPVKLFF. CDR3 DNA: TGTGCCAGCAGCGGACAGGGCCCTGTGAAACTGTTTTTT.

The chain recombines TRBV4-1 with TRBJ1-1, with a weak D call TRBD1 (5 bases). V lost 7 bases, J lost 0 bases, and 21 bases lay in between. Germline V lookup: CDR1 MGHRA, CDR2 YSYEKL. CDR3 length: 17 amino acids. This chain's CDR3 is CASTPMGGSGLNTEAFF. Written as DNA, the CDR3 is TGCGCCAGCACCCCCATGGGGGGGTCGGGATTGAACACTGAAGCTTTCTTT.

This chain connects TRBV10-3 to TRBJ1-2; D not resolved. Trimming pared 7 bases from V and 6 bases from J, leaving 12 bases between. The CDR3 sequence is 12 residues long. Germline V gene data show CDR1 as ENHRY and CDR2 as SYGVKD. Written as DNA, the CDR3 is TGTGCCATCAATTCGGGGATGCATGGCTACACCTTC. Translating it yields CAINSGMHGYTF.

The chain uses TRBV7-3 and TRBJ2-3, with D perhaps TRBD1 (8 bases). Trimming took off 5 bases at V and 7 bases at J, with 28 bases between the two ends. Germline V gene lookup returns CDR1 SGHTA and CDR2 FQGTGA. This CDR3 contains 18 residues. The CDR3, as DNA: TGTGCCAGCAGCCCCCTCCCAGGGAGGGGACAGGTGCTACATACGCAGTATTTT. As protein: CASSPLPGRGQVLHTQYF.

The chain recombines TRBV6-5 with TRBJ1-2; TRBD1 aligns across 7 bases. The CDR3 length is 14 residues. V dropped 9 bases and J dropped 3; count of bases not matched to a gene: 10. Germline V gene sequence: CDR1 MNHEY, CDR2 SVGAGI. DNA for the CDR3: TGTGCCAGTTCTCCTGGAGGGACAGACTATGGCTACACCTTC. Protein product: CASSPGGTDYGYTF.

This clone is a singleton in its sample. The chain uses TRBV12-3 or TRBV12-4 and TRBJ2-7; the D is unclear. There are 12 residues in the CDR3. V gave up 1 base and J gave up 3 bases, with 4 bases separating them. The chain's CDR3 is CASSLGSYEQYF. The CDR3 DNA sequence: TGTGCCAGCAGTTTAGGGAGCTACGAGCAGTACTTC.

V and J are TRBV12-5 and TRBJ1-6; 8 bases align to TRBD1. The V segment lost 0 bases and the J segment 9 bases; nucleotides outside the gene matches: 7. Germline CDR1 and CDR2: LGHNT and FRNRAP. CDR3 length: 16 amino acids. The CDR3 DNA reads TGTGCTAGTGGTTTGGTACTTGCAGGGGGCGTTTCACCCCTCCACTTT. Translation gives CASGLVLAGGVSPLHF.

The chain employs TRBV20-1 and TRBJ1-4; D ambiguous. CDR1 and CDR2 (germline): DFQATT, SNEGSKA (reference sequence). The V end was cut by 8 bases, the J end by 4 bases, with 8 bases between. This CDR3 contains 11 residues. CDR3 amino acids: CSPGNNEKLFF. The CDR3 DNA is TGCAGTCCCGGGAATAATGAAAAACTGTTTTTT.

In this sample, this clone turned up once. The DNA is omitted, as the CDR3 cannot be located on it reliably, and the CDR3 follows TCRdb's listing. J is TRBJ2-1 and V is TRBV4-2; TRBD2, the table's D call, lacks a check against the DNA. The CDR3 contains 16 residues when both ends are counted. Germline V gene sequence: CDR1 LGHNA, CDR2 YNFKEQ. The CDR3 reads CASSQELVLFGGGTVF.

This chain joins TRBV7-2 and TRBJ1-4; TRBD1 aligns across 7 bases. Germline CDR1 reads SGHTA; CDR2 reads FQGNSA. Trimming cost V 5 bases and J 7 bases; bases outside gene matches: 7. This CDR3 has 14 amino acids. As DNA, the CDR3 is TGTGCCAGCAGCCCCACAGGGGTTGGTGAAAAACTGTTTTTT. This sequence encodes CASSPTGVGEKLFF.

The rearrangement uses TRBV15 and TRBJ2-2; a weak D match, TRBD2 (5 bases). In germline, CDR1 is LNHNV, CDR2 YYDKDF (reference sequence). The CDR3 extends over 14 amino acids. The ends were cut back, 1 base at V and 4 bases at J, with 7 bases in the middle. CDR3: CATSRAGLTGELFF. CDR3 in DNA: TGTGCCACCAGCAGAGCAGGACTCACCGGGGAGCTGTTTTTT.

The V and J genes are TRBV19 and TRBJ1-2, with 8 bases identical to TRBD1. With V trimmed by 3 bases and J by 8 bases, 5 bases remained unmatched. This CDR3 contains 13 residues. Germline-derived CDR1 and CDR2 are LNHDA and SQIVND (reference sequence). The DNA of the CDR3 is TGTGCCAGTAGTATGGGGACAGGAATCGGCTACACCTTC. Amino acids: CASSMGTGIGYTF.

This sequence joins TRBV9 and TRBJ2-7; 8 bases agree with TRBD1. Trimming removed 2 bases from V and 2 bases from J; junction bases left unmatched: 3. Germline CDR1 SGDLS, CDR2 YYNGEE. The CDR3 runs to 14 residues. DNA for the CDR3: TGTGCCAGCAGCGTTCGGACAGGGCCCTACGAGCAGTACTTC. Protein: CASSVRTGPYEQYF.

This chain links TRBV19 with TRBJ1-1, with no clear D. V dropped 5 bases and J dropped 4 bases, with 8 bases sitting between them. The CDR3 has 12 residues. Germline V gene lookup returns CDR1 LNHDA and CDR2 SQIVND (reference sequence). CDR3 DNA: TGTGCCAGTAGTTTTCCGGGCACTGAAGCTTTCTTT. This codes for CASSFPGTEAFF.

CDR3 in amino acids: CASSYPRQGGSYEQYF. In DNA, the CDR3 is TGTGCCAGCAGTTACCCGCGACAGGGGGGATCCTACGAGCAGTACTTC. The rearrangement links TRBV6-6 to TRBJ2-7; 9 bases fit TRBD1. V gave up 2 bases and J gave up 1 base; unmatched junction bases: 6. This CDR3 spans 16 amino acids. Per germline, CDR1 MNHNY and CDR2 SVGAGI (reference sequence).

This rearrangement joins TRBV27 to TRBJ1-6, with a possible D match to TRBD1 (5 bases). Trimming removed 5 bases from V and 4 bases from J, with 6 bases in between. The CDR3 is made up of 13 amino acids. Germline-derived CDR1 and CDR2 are MNHEY and SMNVEV (reference sequence). CDR3 nucleotide sequence: TGTGCCAGCAGTAGACAGTATAATTCACCCCTCCACTTT. It encodes CASSRQYNSPLHF.

This sequence joins TRBV7-2 and TRBJ2-3; D might be TRBD2 (6 bases). V was trimmed by 0 bases and J by 2 bases, leaving 15 bases between them. This CDR3 contains 17 residues. In germline, CDR1 is SGHTA, CDR2 FQGNSA. This CDR3 is CASSLAHGGEPTDTQYF. In nucleotides, the CDR3 is TGTGCCAGCAGCTTAGCCCATGGAGGGGAGCCCACAGATACGCAGTATTTT. Complete variable domain (other parts from reference TRBV7-2 and TRBJ2-3): GAGVSQSPSNKVTEKGKDVELRCDPISGHTALYWYRQSLGQGLEFLIYFQGNSAPDKSGLPSDRFSAERTGGSVSTLTIQRTQQEDSAVYLCASSLAHGGEPTDTQYFGPGTRLTVL.

The count of this clone is one. CDR3 sequence (DNA): TGTGCCAGCAGCCTATGGGGAGAGGGTAAAAACGAGCAGTACTTC. It codes for CASSLWGEGKNEQYF. This chain connects TRBV7-9 to TRBJ2-7; possibly TRBD2 for D (5 bases). This CDR3 has 15 residues. V was cut by 5 bases and J by 5 bases, with 19 bases left in between. Looked up from germline, CDR1 is SEHNR and CDR2 is FQNEAQ (reference sequence).

The chain carries TRBV5-1 and TRBJ2-7; no reliable D call. Trimming stripped 2 bases from V and 6 bases from J, with 15 bases between. This CDR3 is built from 14 residues. Germline V gives CDR1 SGHRS, CDR2 YFSETQ. The CDR3 nucleotides read TGCGCCAGCAGCTTAAATCAGGTCGGTGGCGAGCAGTACTTC. This codes for CASSLNQVGGEQYF.

V is TRBV5-6 and J is TRBJ1-2, with TRBD1 matching over 8 bases. The ends lost 7 bases at V and 4 bases at J; junction bases unmatched: 6. This CDR3 is built from 13 residues. Germline CDR1 reads SGHDT; CDR2 reads YYEEEE. The chain's CDR3 is CASLRDRSYGYTF. The CDR3 DNA sequence: TGTGCCAGCCTCCGGGACAGGAGCTATGGCTACACCTTC.

V usage is TRBV15 and J usage is TRBJ1-1; a weak D match, TRBD1 (5 bases). V was cut by 3 bases and J by 1 base, with 6 bases left in between. The CDR3 consists of 13 residues. CDR1 and CDR2 from the germline V gene are LNHNV and YYDKDF (reference sequence). CDR3 amino acids: CATSRGGNTEAFF. DNA of the CDR3: TGTGCCACCAGCAGGGGGGGGAACACTGAAGCTTTCTTT.